This T cell receptor beta chain was captured in a study of control samples from healthy donors and cancer patients. CDR3 length equals 12 residues. V lost 5 bases and J lost 6, with 5 bases in between. CDR1 is LNHDA and CDR2 is SQIVND in the germline V gene (reference sequence). Data came from immunoSEQ multiplex PCR; TCRdb stores just in-frame clones and leaves some out. This sample yields about 92,000 clones, of which 82% are seen a single time; around 10% belongs to the top ten. The clonotype comes from a woman aged 55-70 years in good health. This chain joins TRBV19 and TRBJ2-6; D is unresolved. Input material: blood. CDR3 sequence: CASSPLANVLTF. CDR3 DNA: TGTGCCAGTAGTCCCCTGGCCAACGTCCTGACTTTC.